This T cell receptor beta chain was identified in a study of identical twins. In TCRdb, the 5' RACE reads were re-called with MiXCR into one record per CDR3 protein. The table lists approximately 700,000 distinct CDR3 sequences, roughly 6.2% of them singletons. This CDR3 comprises 16 residues. Germline V gene lookup returns CDR1 SEHNR and CDR2 FQNEAQ (reference sequence). With V trimmed by 4 bases and J by 7 bases, 6 bases remained unmatched. Source material: naive T cells sorted from blood. The sequence derives from a man in his late teens or twenties in good health. The V call is TRBV7-9, the J call TRBJ2-1, with 14 bases that match TRBD2. CDR3 loop: CASSSRLAGGQNEQFF. The CDR3 DNA is TGTGCCAGCAGCTCCCGACTAGCGGGAGGGCAAAATGAGCAGTTCTTC. The complete variable domain, with remaining parts taken from reference TRBV7-9 and TRBJ2-1, reads DTGVSQNPRHKITKRGQNVTFRCDPISEHNRLYWYRQTLGQGPEFLTYFQNEAQLEKSRLLSDRFSAERPKGSFSTLEIQRTEQGDSAMYLCASSSRLAGGQNEQFFGPGTRLTVL.